Listed here is a single TCR beta chain. The antigen remains undetermined. Execution of the assay was at deep level. Repertoires were generated with immunoSEQ multiplex PCR, while TCRdb's copy carries only in-frame clones and drops some. The sample comprises some 1.4 million clones, 95% to 97% of which are singletons, and roughly 1.2% rests with the top ten. Healthy adults negative for HIV, lacking recent acute infections or vaccinations, served as donors. The data derive from a study of shared clonotypes between healthy human individuals. Study at large: Donors had three CD4 naive, three CD4 memory, two CD8 naive and one CD8 memory plate apiece. Study results and caveats: Estimated richness was generally greater in naive than memory subsets.

The receptor was derived from a man between 25 and 39 years old in good health. Sequences were obtained from naive CD4+ T cells sorted from blood. Subset described: CD45RA+ positively selected.

The DNA for the CDR3 is TGTGCCAGCAGCTTAACCAGGTCGGAGACCCAGTACTTC. Translating gives CASSLTRSETQYF. The chain recombines TRBV7-3 with TRBJ2-5; D gene ambiguous. Germline V gene data show CDR1 as SGHTA and CDR2 as FQGTGA. V lost 0 bases and J lost 5, with 7 bases in between. CDR3 length: 13 amino acids. Full variable domain (remainder filled in from reference TRBV7-3 and TRBJ2-5): GAGVSQTPSNKVTEKGKYVELRCDPISGHTALYWYRQSLGQGPEFLIYFQGTGAADDSGLPNDRFFAVRPEGSVSTLKIQRTERGDSAVYLCASSLTRSETQYFGPGTRLLVL.